These T cell receptor beta chains were read from a single sample in a study of shared clonotypes between healthy human individuals. Clones were read by immunoSEQ multiplex PCR, and TCRdb kept only the in-frame ones, dropping some. This sample has 2.3 million or so clones, with approximately 95% found just once. Sequencing was performed on naive CD4+ T cells from PBMCs. These receptors were collected from a man younger than 30 in good health. Some clones in this sample may be carry-over from other donors' samples. Each CDR3 is given with its conserved first and last residue. A D gene is named only where the DNA matches it firmly. Size is omitted from some rows. Given values are once, few, many or a class for expanded clones.

TGTGCCAGCAGCCCCGGGACAGTCCCCTACGAGCAGTACTTC CASSPGTVPYEQYF TRBV6-5 TRBD1 TRBJ2-7 NA
TGTGCCAGCAGCTTGGCAGGCGGTAACTATGGCTACACCTTC CASSLAGGNYGYTF TRBV5-4 NA TRBJ1-2 NA
TGTGCCAGCAGCCCACGGGATACAGGGTTTACCTACGAGCAGTACTTC CASSPRDTGFTYEQYF TRBV9 NA TRBJ2-7 NA
TGCACCAGCAGCCAAGGACAGGGGGCGTCACACGGGGAAAAAAGCAATCAGCCCCAGCATTTT CTSSQGQGASHGEKSNQPQHF TRBV1 NA TRBJ1-5 NA
TGTGCCAGCAGCTTATCTACTAGCGAAACAGATACGCAGTATTTT CASSLSTSETDTQYF TRBV7-7 TRBD2 TRBJ2-3 NA
TGTGCCTCCCACGGTACGAACACCGGGGAGCTGTTTTTT CASHGTNTGELFF TRBV10-3 NA TRBJ2-2 NA
TGTGCCAGCAGTCCTCAGGGGCCTCCCTACGAGCAGTACTTC CASSPQGPPYEQYF TRBV6-5 NA TRBJ2-7 NA
TGCGCCAGCAGTCTGGGGGACACTGAAGCTTTCTTT CASSLGDTEAFF TRBV5-1 NA TRBJ1-1 NA
TGCAGCGTTGAAATAGCGCCTACCTACGAGCAGTACTTC CSVEIAPTYEQYF TRBV29-1 NA TRBJ2-7 NA
TGTGCCAGCAGTCACCAAGCGGGTCGTAGCAATCAGCCCCAGCATTTT CASSHQAGRSNQPQHF TRBV2 NA TRBJ1-5 NA
TGTGCCAGCCGGGGCCCCCTAGGCGAGCAGTACTTC CASRGPLGEQYF TRBV11-3 NA TRBJ2-7 NA
TGTGCCAGCAGCACTGGGGCGGGAGTCTACAATGAGCAGTTCTTC CASSTGAGVYNEQFF TRBV7-2 TRBD2 TRBJ2-1 NA
TGTGCCAGCTCACTTTTGACAGGACCCACAATTGATACGCAGTATTTT CASSLLTGPTIDTQYF TRBV18 NA TRBJ2-3 NA
TGTGCCAGCAGCTTACTTGGTTCCCGGGGTGGGACAGGGATCACCGGGGAGCTGTTTTTT CASSLLGSRGGTGITGELFF TRBV7-3 TRBD1 TRBJ2-2 NA
TGCGCCAGCAGCCGGATACCAGGGGTGGGAAACACCATATATTTT CASSRIPGVGNTIYF TRBV4-1 NA TRBJ1-3 NA
TGTGCCAGCAAGGCCGAGACAGTCTCCTACGAGCAGTACTTC CASKAETVSYEQYF TRBV6-5 NA TRBJ2-7 NA
TGCAGCGTTGGACAGCAGACTAGATTCGGGCTAAACACCGGGGAGCTGTTTTTT CSVGQQTRFGLNTGELFF TRBV29-1 NA TRBJ2-2 NA
TGCAGCGCTCAGGCGGGATCCTACGAGCAGTACTTC CSAQAGSYEQYF TRBV29-1 NA TRBJ2-7 NA
TGTGCCAGCATCACTGCGGGAGCCAACACTGAAGCTTTCTTT CASITAGANTEAFF TRBV28 NA TRBJ1-1 NA
TGTGCCAGCTCACCAGCACAGGAAGAGACCCAGTACTTC CASSPAQEETQYF TRBV18 NA TRBJ2-5 NA
TGTGCCAGCAGCGCGGACAGTAACTATGGCTACACCTTC CASSADSNYGYTF TRBV7-2 NA TRBJ1-2 once
TGTGCCAGCAGCTCTACTGGGCAGTACGAGCAGTACTTC CASSSTGQYEQYF TRBV7-3 NA TRBJ2-7 NA
TGTGCCAGTTTGGACGGCGGAAAGAACACCGGGGAGCTGTTTTTT CASLDGGKNTGELFF TRBV19 NA TRBJ2-2 NA
TGTGCCAGCAGTGACCATGTTAGAACAGATACGCAGTATTTT CASSDHVRTDTQYF TRBV25-1 NA TRBJ2-3 NA
TGTGCCAGCAGTGCCTCGGGGGGAAGTTACGAGCAGTACTTC CASSASGGSYEQYF TRBV6-6 TRBD2 TRBJ2-7 NA
TGTGCCAGCAGCTTAGCCCGGGACGGTAAACTGTTTTTT CASSLARDGKLFF TRBV7-2 NA TRBJ1-4 few
TGTGCCATCAATAGCGGGAATAGATACGAGCAGTACTTC CAINSGNRYEQYF TRBV28 TRBD2 TRBJ2-7 NA
TGCGCCAGCAGCTTGGGAGGTAGCGCTGAAGCTTTCTTT CASSLGGSAEAFF TRBV5-1 NA TRBJ1-1 NA
TGTGCAAGTCGCCCCACAGGTACGGGGGGAAATCAGCCCCAGCATTTT CASRPTGTGGNQPQHF TRBV12-2 NA TRBJ1-5 NA
TGTGCCAGCAGCGTAGGGCCAGGGGCTCGAAACACCATATATTTT CASSVGPGARNTIYF TRBV9 NA TRBJ1-3 NA
TGCAGCGTCGGGGCAGTACAGAACACTGAAGCTTTCTTT CSVGAVQNTEAFF TRBV29-1 NA TRBJ1-1 few
TGCAGTGCTACGGGTTGGACCTTC CSATGWTF TRBV20-1 NA TRBJ1-2 NA
TGTGCCAGCAGTTACTCACAGGGGGTAATCTACGAGCAGTACTTC CASSYSQGVIYEQYF TRBV6-6 TRBD1 TRBJ2-7 NA
TGTGCCAGCAGCGTATTGACTATTGGGAACACTGAAGCTTTCTTT CASSVLTIGNTEAFF TRBV9 NA TRBJ1-1 NA
TGCGCCAGCAGCTCGCAGGGTTTTGAGGGCGAGCAGTACTTC CASSSQGFEGEQYF TRBV5-1 NA TRBJ2-7 NA
TGTGCCAGCTCACCGGGACAGCTAGCCAAAAACATTCAGTACTTC CASSPGQLAKNIQYF TRBV18 TRBD1 TRBJ2-4 NA
TGTGCCAGCAGTATGCTTGACAGGAACACTGAAGCTTTCTTT CASSMLDRNTEAFF TRBV27 NA TRBJ1-1 NA
TGTGCCAGCTCACCACCTTCTGGATCAGGGGCTCTTAGGCATGGCTACACCTTC CASSPPSGSGALRHGYTF TRBV18 NA TRBJ1-2 NA
TGTGCCAGCAGCCCTTCAATGAACACTGAAGCTTTCTTT CASSPSMNTEAFF TRBV14 NA TRBJ1-1 few
TGTGCCAGCAGCTTGGGGGGGACAGTCAACACCGGGGAGCTGTTTTTT CASSLGGTVNTGELFF TRBV5-4 TRBD1 TRBJ2-2 NA
TGTGCCAGCAGCGTAGTGCCGGACAGGGGTTACAATGAGCAGTTCTTC CASSVVPDRGYNEQFF TRBV9 TRBD1 TRBJ2-1 NA
TGTGCCAGCAGCCCGCCCGGGGGAAACACTGAAGCTTTCTTT CASSPPGGNTEAFF TRBV27 NA TRBJ1-1 NA
TGTGCCAGCAGTTCGGGACAGTACTATTACAATCAGCCCCAGCATTTT CASSSGQYYYNQPQHF TRBV28 TRBD1 TRBJ1-5 once
TGCGCCAGCAGCCGTACCGGGACTAGCGGGAGCAGCTCCTACAATGAGCAGTTCTTC CASSRTGTSGSSSYNEQFF TRBV5-1 TRBD2 TRBJ2-1 once
TGTGCCAGCAGCGTTACGGGACCGGGGGGGGATCAGCCCCAGCATTTT CASSVTGPGGDQPQHF TRBV21-1 NA TRBJ1-5 NA
TGTGCCAGTAGCAGCTCTCGGACAGGGTTTATGGGGGCCAACGTCCTGACTTTC CASSSSRTGFMGANVLTF TRBV19 TRBD1 TRBJ2-6 NA
TGTGCCAGCAGCCATAGGACTAGCGGGAGCCGCCGTAATGAGCAGTTCTTC CASSHRTSGSRRNEQFF TRBV4-2 TRBD2 TRBJ2-1 NA
TGCGCCAGCAGAGGACTAGCGGGAGTCCCGGGCAAAAACATTCAGTACTTC CASRGLAGVPGKNIQYF TRBV5-1 TRBD2 TRBJ2-4 NA
TGTGCCAGCAGCTTAGAATTCGCGGGAGGCTCCTACGAGCAGTACTTC CASSLEFAGGSYEQYF TRBV11-2 TRBD2 TRBJ2-7 NA
TGCGCCAGCAGCTCCAACTACGAGCAGTACTTC CASSSNYEQYF TRBV5-1 NA TRBJ2-7 NA
TGCGCCAGCAGCTTTGGGACTAGCGCTGAAGCAGATACGCAGTATTTT CASSFGTSAEADTQYF TRBV5-1 TRBD2 TRBJ2-3 NA
TGCAGCGTTGGAGGGACAGGGTCTCCCTGGAGCTCTGGGGCCAACGTCCTGACTTTC CSVGGTGSPWSSGANVLTF TRBV29-1 TRBD1 TRBJ2-6 NA
TGTGCCAGCAGCGTAGGCGGGAGTCGTAACACCGGGGAGCTGTTTTTT CASSVGGSRNTGELFF TRBV9 TRBD2 TRBJ2-2 NA
TGTGCCAGCAGCCATCGGACAGGGACGAACACCGGGGAGCTGTTTTTT CASSHRTGTNTGELFF TRBV7-3 TRBD1 TRBJ2-2 NA
TGCAGCGTTTTGACTACCGATCTGATATACAATGAGCAGTTCTTC CSVLTTDLIYNEQFF TRBV29-1 NA TRBJ2-1 NA
TGTGCCAGCAGTGAATATAGAGGGGGCCAAGAGACCCAGTACTTC CASSEYRGGQETQYF TRBV25-1 NA TRBJ2-5 NA
TGTGCCAGCAGCCAAGTGACCCCCAGGGGCGGCGGCTACACCTTC CASSQVTPRGGGYTF TRBV14 NA TRBJ1-2 once
TGTGCCAGCAGCGTAGAGGGGGGACAGGGGTACGAGCAGTACTTC CASSVEGGQGYEQYF TRBV9 TRBD1 TRBJ2-7 NA
TGTGCAAGCGGAAGTGACAGCCCCAGGAACACTGAAGCTTTCTTT CASGSDSPRNTEAFF TRBV28 NA TRBJ1-1 few